This TCR beta chain is drawn from a study of T cell changes during pregnancy in multiple sclerosis (dated by TCRdb to about 2019). Regarding the study in general: The study looked at changes in the T cell repertoire across pregnancy in women with multiple sclerosis.

The library was built by means of the immunoSEQ multiplex PCR assay. TCRdb's version of the immuneACCESS table is confined to in-frame rearrangements and falls short of the full clone set. An unresolved V gene accounts for under half of the shortfall where checked; the remainder is of unknown origin. The sample records about 84,000 clones, around 94% of which are singletons. Roughly 0.9% of the sample is taken by the ten largest. Reading from cysteine to phenylalanine, the CDR3 counts 15 amino acids. Left in the record is the CDR3 DNA by itself, 45 bases read in frame from the first base. Cut back by 0 bases and 5 bases, the V and J ends lie 14 bases apart. CDR1 SQVTM and CDR2 ANQGSEA were looked up in the germline V gene. Details on this clone: Its antigen is not yet known. No clone much larger than this one lies a single base away; base qualities are absent.

The receptor chain draws on TRBV29-1 and TRBJ2-1; TRBD2 is perhaps the D gene, given 6 matching bases. The TCR comes from a female donor in good health, enrolled as a control in a pregnancy study. Source: peripheral blood, taken in the second trimester of pregnancy. The bases read TGCAGCGTTGAAGATGTGGGAGGCGGTCACAATGAGCAGTTCTTC. The translation is CSVEDVGGGHNEQFF.